The source of this T cell receptor beta chain is a study of T cell therapy after organ transplantation. Looking at the study overall: Patients received up to 6 T cell doses every 2 weeks.

CDR1 is SEHNR, CDR2 FQNEAQ, per germline (reference sequence). The CDR3 sequence is 18 residues long. V was shortened by 2 bases and J by 3 bases, with 19 bases between the two germline ends. Noted time point: 20-29 weeks after completion of therapy. A remark on this clone: Its antigen remains unknown.

Only in-frame clones appear in the TCRdb table, and some are missing; sequencing was by immunoSEQ multiplex PCR. This table has about 18,000 clones, 85% appearing once. This receptor was identified in a human patient who had received a solid organ transplant and had CMV disease. Some of the T cells might come from the graft donor. The material was CD8+ T cells from blood, obtained after autologous CMV-specific T cell therapy. The chain is built from TRBV7-9 and TRBJ2-2, with D maybe TRBD1 (6 bases). CDR3 sequence: CASSLRSPGDEYTGELFF. The CDR3 bases are TGTGCCAGCAGCTTAAGGTCCCCAGGGGATGAGTACACCGGGGAGCTGTTTTTT.